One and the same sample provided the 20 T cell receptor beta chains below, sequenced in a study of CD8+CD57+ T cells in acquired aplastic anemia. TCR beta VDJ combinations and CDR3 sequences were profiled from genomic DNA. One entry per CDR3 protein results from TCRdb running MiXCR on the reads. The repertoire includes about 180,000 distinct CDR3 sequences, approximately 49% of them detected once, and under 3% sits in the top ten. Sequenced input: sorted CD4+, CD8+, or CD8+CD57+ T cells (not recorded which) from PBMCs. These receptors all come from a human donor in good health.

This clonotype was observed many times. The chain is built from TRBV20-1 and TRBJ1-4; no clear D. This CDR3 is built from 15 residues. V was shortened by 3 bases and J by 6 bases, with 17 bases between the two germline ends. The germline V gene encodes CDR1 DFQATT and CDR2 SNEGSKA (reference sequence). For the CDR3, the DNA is TGCAGTGCTAGGACATGGACCCGGGCGGATGAAAAACTGTTTTTT. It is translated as CSARTWTRADEKLFF.

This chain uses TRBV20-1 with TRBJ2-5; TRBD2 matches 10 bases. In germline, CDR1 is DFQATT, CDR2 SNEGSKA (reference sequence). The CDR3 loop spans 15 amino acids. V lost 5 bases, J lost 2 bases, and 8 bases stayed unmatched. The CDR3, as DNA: TGCAGTGCTCAACCTAGCGGGGGCCAACAAGAGACCCAGTACTTC. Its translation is CSAQPSGGQQETQYF.

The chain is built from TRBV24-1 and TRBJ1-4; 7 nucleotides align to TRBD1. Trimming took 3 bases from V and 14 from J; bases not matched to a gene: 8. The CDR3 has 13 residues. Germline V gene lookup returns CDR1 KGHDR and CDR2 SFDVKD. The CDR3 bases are TGTGCCACCAGTGATCCCCCAGGGGGTAGGCTGTTTTTT. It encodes CATSDPPGGRLFF.

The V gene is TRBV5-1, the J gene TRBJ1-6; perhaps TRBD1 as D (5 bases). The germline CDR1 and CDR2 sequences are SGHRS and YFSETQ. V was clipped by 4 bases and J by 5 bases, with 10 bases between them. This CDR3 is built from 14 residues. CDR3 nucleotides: TGCGCCAGCAGCCCTGGACAAGATAATTCACCCCTCCACTTT. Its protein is CASSPGQDNSPLHF. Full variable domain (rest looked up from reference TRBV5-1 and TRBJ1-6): KAGVTQTPRYLIKTRGQQVTLSCSPISGHRSVSWYQQTPGQGLQFLFEYFSETQRNKGNFPGRFSGRQFSNSRSEMNVSTLELGDSALYLCASSPGQDNSPLHFGNGTRLTVT.

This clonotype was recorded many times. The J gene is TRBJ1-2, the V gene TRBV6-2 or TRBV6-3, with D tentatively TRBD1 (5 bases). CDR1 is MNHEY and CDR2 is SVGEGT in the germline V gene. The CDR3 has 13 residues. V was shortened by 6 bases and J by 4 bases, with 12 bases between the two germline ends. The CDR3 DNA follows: TGTGCCAGCAGAACAGGAATCTTCTATGGCTACACCTTC. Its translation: CASRTGIFYGYTF.

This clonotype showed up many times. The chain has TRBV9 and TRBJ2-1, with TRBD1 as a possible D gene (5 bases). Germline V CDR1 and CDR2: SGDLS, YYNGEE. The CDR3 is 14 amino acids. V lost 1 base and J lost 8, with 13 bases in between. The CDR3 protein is CASSVSGQGYEQFF. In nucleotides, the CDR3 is TGTGCCAGCAGCGTATCGGGCCAGGGCTATGAGCAGTTCTTC.

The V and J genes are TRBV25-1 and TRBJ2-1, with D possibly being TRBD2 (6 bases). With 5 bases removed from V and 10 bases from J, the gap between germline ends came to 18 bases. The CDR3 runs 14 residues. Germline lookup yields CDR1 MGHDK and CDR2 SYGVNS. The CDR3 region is CASSPLAGGDEQFF. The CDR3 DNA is TGTGCCAGCAGTCCCCTGGCCGGGGGTGACGAGCAGTTCTTC.

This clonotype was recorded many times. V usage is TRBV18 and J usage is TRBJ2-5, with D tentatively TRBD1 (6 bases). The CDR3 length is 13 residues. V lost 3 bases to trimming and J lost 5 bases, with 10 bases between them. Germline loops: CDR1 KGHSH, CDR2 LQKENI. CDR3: CASSPGQRETQYF. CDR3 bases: TGTGCCAGCTCACCTGGACAGCGGGAGACCCAGTACTTC.

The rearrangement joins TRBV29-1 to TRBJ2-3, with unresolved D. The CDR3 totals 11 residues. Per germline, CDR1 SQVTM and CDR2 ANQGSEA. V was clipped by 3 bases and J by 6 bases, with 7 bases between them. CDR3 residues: CSVDNPDTQYF. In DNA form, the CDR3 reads TGCAGCGTTGACAACCCGGATACGCAGTATTTT.

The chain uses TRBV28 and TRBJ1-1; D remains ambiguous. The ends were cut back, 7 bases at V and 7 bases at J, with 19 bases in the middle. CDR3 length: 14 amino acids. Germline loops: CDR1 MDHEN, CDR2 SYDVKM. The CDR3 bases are TGTGCCAGCACCCCCCCGGGGTCCGAGGATGAAGCTTTCTTT. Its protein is CASTPPGSEDEAFF.

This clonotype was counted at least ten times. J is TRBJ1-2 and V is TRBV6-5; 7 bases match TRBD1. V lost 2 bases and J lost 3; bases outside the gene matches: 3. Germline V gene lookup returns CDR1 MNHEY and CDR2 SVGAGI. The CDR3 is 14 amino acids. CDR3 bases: TGTGCCAGCAGTTACGACAGGGCCTACTATGGCTACACCTTC. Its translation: CASSYDRAYYGYTF.

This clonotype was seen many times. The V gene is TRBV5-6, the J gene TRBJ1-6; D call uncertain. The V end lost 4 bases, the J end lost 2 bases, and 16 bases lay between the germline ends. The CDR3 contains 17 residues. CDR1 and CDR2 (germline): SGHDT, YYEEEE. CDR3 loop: CASSMTAGITYNSPLHF. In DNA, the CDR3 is TGTGCCAGCAGCATGACGGCGGGAATCACCTATAATTCACCCCTCCACTTT.

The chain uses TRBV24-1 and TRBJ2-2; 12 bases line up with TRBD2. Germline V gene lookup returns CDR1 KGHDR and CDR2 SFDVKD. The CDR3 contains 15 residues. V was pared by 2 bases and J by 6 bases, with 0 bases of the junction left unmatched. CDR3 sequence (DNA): TGTGCCACCAGTGATTCTAGCGGGAGGGCCGGGGAGCTGTTTTTT. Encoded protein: CATSDSSGRAGELFF.

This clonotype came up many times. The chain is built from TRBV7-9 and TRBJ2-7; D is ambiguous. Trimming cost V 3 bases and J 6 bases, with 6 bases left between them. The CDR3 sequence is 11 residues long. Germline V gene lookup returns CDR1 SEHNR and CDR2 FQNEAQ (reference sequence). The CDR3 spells CASSFQSEQYF. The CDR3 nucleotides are TGTGCCAGCAGCTTTCAGAGCGAGCAGTACTTC.

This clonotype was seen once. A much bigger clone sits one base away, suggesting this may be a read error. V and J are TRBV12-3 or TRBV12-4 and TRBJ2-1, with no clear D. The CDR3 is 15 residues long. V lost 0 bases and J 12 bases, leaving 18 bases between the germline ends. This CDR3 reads CASSLALWDLRLQFF. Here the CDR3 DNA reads TGTGCCAGCAGTTTAGCGCTGTGGGATCTCCGGTTGCAGTTCTTC.

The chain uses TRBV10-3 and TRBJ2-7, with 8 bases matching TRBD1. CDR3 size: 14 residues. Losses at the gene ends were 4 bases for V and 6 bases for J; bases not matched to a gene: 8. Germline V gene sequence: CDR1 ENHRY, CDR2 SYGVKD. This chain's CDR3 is CAISVRTGSFEQYF. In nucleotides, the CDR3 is TGTGCCATCAGTGTGAGGACAGGGTCTTTCGAGCAGTACTTC.

The CDR3 nucleotides are TGTGCCTGGAATGGACAGGGGGTCGGTGGCTACACCTTC. As protein: CAWNGQGVGGYTF. The gene calls are TRBV30 and TRBJ1-2; 10 nucleotides match TRBD1. Germline assignment: CDR1 GTSNPN and CDR2 SVGIG (reference sequence). V trimming: 4 bases; J trimming: 7 bases; junction bases outside the gene matches: 6. This CDR3 has 13 residues.

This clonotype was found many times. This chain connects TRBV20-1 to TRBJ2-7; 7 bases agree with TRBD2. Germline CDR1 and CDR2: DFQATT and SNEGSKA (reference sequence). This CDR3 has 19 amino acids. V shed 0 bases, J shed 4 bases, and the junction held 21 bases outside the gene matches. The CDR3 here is CSARDHRAGVGIGVYEQYF. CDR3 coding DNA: TGCAGTGCTAGAGATCATCGGGCGGGAGTAGGTATTGGGGTTTACGAGCAGTACTTC.

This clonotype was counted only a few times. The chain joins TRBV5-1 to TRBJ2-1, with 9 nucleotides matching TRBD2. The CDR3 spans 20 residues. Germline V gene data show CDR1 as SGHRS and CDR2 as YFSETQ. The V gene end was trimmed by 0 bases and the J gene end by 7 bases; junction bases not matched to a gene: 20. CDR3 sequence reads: CASSLAGARGGRALVNEQFF. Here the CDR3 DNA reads TGCGCCAGCAGCTTGGCGGGGGCCCGGGGCGGGAGGGCCCTCGTAAATGAGCAGTTCTTC.

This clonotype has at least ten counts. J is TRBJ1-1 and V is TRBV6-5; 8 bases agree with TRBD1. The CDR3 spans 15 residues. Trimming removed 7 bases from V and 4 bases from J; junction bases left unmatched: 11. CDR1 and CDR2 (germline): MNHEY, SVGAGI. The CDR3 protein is CASTQTGAGGTEAFF. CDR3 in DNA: TGTGCCAGCACCCAGACAGGGGCCGGGGGCACTGAAGCTTTCTTT.